The entry that follows covers one T cell receptor (beta chain) sequence. CDR3 length: 16 residues. Germline CDR1 is SGHVS and CDR2 is FNYEAQ. V lost 0 bases to trimming and J lost 2 bases; unmatched junction nucleotides: 7. This sample stems from a study of cytomegalovirus exposure and HLA in healthy donors. Study overall: An early data release held some 85 million unique TCRs from HLA-typed donors. The Caucasian-associated ancestry cluster contained about four fifths of the roughly 400 genotyped donors.

Primers for the PCR totalled 60 Vbeta and 13 Jbeta. Assay: immunoSEQ multiplex PCR; the TCRdb copy retains only in-frame clones and omits some. The sample has about 160,000 clones, roughly four fifths seen once; the top ten hold around 4.1%. This clonotype was sampled from a man aged 50 or older in good health and CMV-seropositive. The J gene is TRBJ2-7, the V gene TRBV7-6, with 7 bases lining up with TRBD1. Material for sequencing was PBMCs. This CDR3 reads CASSLAGTVSTYEQYF. CDR3 nucleotides: TGTGCCAGCAGCTTAGCGGGGACAGTGAGTACCTACGAGCAGTACTTC.